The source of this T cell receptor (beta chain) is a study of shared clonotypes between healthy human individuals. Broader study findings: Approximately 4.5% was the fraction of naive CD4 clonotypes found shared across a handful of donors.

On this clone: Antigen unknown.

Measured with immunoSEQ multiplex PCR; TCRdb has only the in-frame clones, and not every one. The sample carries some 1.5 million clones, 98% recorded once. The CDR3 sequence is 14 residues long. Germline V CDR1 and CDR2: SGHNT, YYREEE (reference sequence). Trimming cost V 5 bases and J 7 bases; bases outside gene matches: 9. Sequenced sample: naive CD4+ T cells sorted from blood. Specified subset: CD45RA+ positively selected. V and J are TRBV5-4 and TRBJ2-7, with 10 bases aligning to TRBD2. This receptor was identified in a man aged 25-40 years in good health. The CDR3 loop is CASSPLAGVGEQYF. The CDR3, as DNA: TGTGCCAGCAGTCCTCTAGCGGGAGTCGGGGAGCAGTACTTC.